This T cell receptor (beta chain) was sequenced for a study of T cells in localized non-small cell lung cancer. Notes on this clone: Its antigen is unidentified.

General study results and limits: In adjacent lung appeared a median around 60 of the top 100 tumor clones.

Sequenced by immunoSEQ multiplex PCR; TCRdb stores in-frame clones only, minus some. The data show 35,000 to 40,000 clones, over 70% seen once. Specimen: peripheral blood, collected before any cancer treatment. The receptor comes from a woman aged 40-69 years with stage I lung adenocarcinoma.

The CDR3 nucleotides are TGTGCCAGCAGCCAAGGCCCTAGAAGTGGTCGGGAGACCCAGTACTTC. This gives the protein CASSQGPRSGRETQYF. V gene TRBV4-2 combines with J gene TRBJ2-5; no firm D call. Germline CDR1 LGHNA, CDR2 YNFKEQ. V lost 1 base to trimming and J lost 5 bases, with 17 bases between them. The CDR3 loop spans 16 amino acids.